This section outlines one TCR beta chain sequence together with its context. This sample stems from a study of blood T cell repertoires in COVID-19. Overall study context: Sites in the United States, Italy and Spain provided acute and convalescent COVID-19 samples. PBMCs, B-cell-depleted T cells, or T cells provided the cDNA or gDNA that made up the material.

The CDR3 has 13 residues. Germline-derived CDR1 and CDR2 are LNHNV and YYDKDF (reference sequence). Trimming pared 3 bases from V and 1 base from J, leaving 5 bases between. Original handling: Amplification of reference gene primers provided the estimated nucleated cell counts. Only in-frame clones appear in the TCRdb table, and some are missing; sequencing was by immunoSEQ multiplex PCR. From that table come the V and J calls and clone size; the DNA was used to work out D and trimming. Of about 130,000 clones in the sample, about 80% are singletons; the top ten hold around 37%. Sequenced sample: peripheral blood. The clonotype originates from a man aged 35 to 55 with active or convalescent COVID-19. The chain uses TRBV15 and TRBJ2-3; D not certain. In DNA, the CDR3 is TGTGCCACCAGCAGTGGAGGCACAGATACGCAGTATTTT. Protein product: CATSSGGTDTQYF.